This T cell receptor (beta chain) was sequenced during a study of early T cells in non-severe SARS-CoV-2 infection. Study information: The study sequenced bulk RNA from unsorted whole blood, with chains unpaired.

The germline CDR1 and CDR2 sequences are SEHNR and FQNEAQ (reference sequence). The CDR3 covers 16 residues. V was cut by 2 bases and J by 0 bases, with 12 bases left in between. The table lists this clonotype with many counts. Attachment of unique molecular identifiers was made to individual cDNA molecules. TCRdb independently ran MiXCR on the 5' RACE reads; one entry per CDR3 protein. The sample has 45,000 to 60,000 distinct CDR3 sequences; roughly 9% are singletons. The sequenced material came from whole blood. The rearrangement joins TRBV7-9 to TRBJ2-3, with a tentative D call TRBD2 (5 bases). The sequence was obtained from an adult who was a healthcare worker with PCR-confirmed SARS-CoV-2 infection or an uninfected control (not recorded which). The CDR3 reads CASSLRSGLSTDTQYF. Here the CDR3 DNA reads TGTGCCAGCAGCTTACGCAGCGGCCTTAGCACAGATACGCAGTATTTT.